The clone carrying this T cell receptor beta chain was counted between two and nine times. Antigen: not known. The data derive from a study of naive and memory T cell subsets. Whole-study results and caveats: Gini index rose across naive, CM, EM and EMRA in CD4 and CD8.

Per germline, CDR1 DFQATT and CDR2 SNEGSKA (reference sequence). V lost 1 base to trimming and J lost 1 base, with 7 bases between them. The length of the CDR3 is 13 residues. Two oligonucleotides, mixed equimolar, formed the beta constant-region primer covering TRBC1 and TRBC2. The ligated cDNA underwent four PCR rounds using SP2 and nested alpha and beta constant-region primers. An oligonucleotide with the SP2 primer and a 12-nucleotide UMI was ligated to the cDNA 3' end. TCRdb re-called the UMI-ligation and nested PCR reads through MiXCR, storing one row per CDR3 protein. This table holds around 110,000 distinct CDR3 sequences, roughly 36% found once. From the second PCR step, alpha and beta chains were amplified apart.

The gene calls are TRBV20-1 and TRBJ1-1; D unresolved. This clonotype originated in a human donor in good health. The sequencing input was central memory CD4+ T cells from blood. The DNA for the CDR3 is TGCAGTGCTAGAGGACGGAGGAACACTGAAGCTTTCTTT. It is translated as CSARGRRNTEAFF.